The rows below give T cell receptor beta chains drawn from one sample of a study of cytomegalovirus exposure and HLA in healthy donors. Using immunoSEQ multiplex PCR, the repertoire was profiled, and TCRdb retains in-frame clones only, with some absent. The table lists about 190,000 clones, roughly four fifths of them singletons. The specimen sequenced was PBMCs. These receptors all come from a woman aged 25-40 years in good health and CMV-seropositive. Both conserved end residues are part of each CDR3. A D gene is named only where the DNA matches it firmly. Not every row has a clone size; where given, it reads once, few, many or a size class.

cdr3_length: 12
clone_size: .
j_call: TRBJ1-2
d_call: .
v_call: TRBV7-6
cdr3_nt: TGTGCCAGCAGCTTCCGTACAGGGGGCTACACCTTC
cdr3_aa: CASSFRTGGYTF

cdr3_length: 15
clone_size: .
j_call: TRBJ2-7
d_call: TRBD2
v_call: TRBV5-8
cdr3_nt: TGTGCCAGCGGCATCCAGCGGGAGATTCTATACGAGCAGTACTTC
cdr3_aa: CASGIQREILYEQYF

cdr3_length: 11
clone_size: .
j_call: TRBJ1-2
d_call: .
v_call: TRBV27
cdr3_nt: TGTGCCAGCGGGACACCCTATGGCTACACCTTC
cdr3_aa: CASGTPYGYTF

cdr3_length: 16
clone_size: .
j_call: TRBJ2-3
d_call: TRBD2
v_call: TRBV6-6
cdr3_nt: TGTGCCAGCAGTTATAGATTAGCGGGAAGGACAGATACGCAGTATTTT
cdr3_aa: CASSYRLAGRTDTQYF

cdr3_length: 15
clone_size: few
j_call: TRBJ1-5
d_call: .
v_call: TRBV21-1
cdr3_nt: TGTGCCAGTCTAAGACAGGGAGGTTCAGCACAGCCCCAGCATTTT
cdr3_aa: CASLRQGGSAQPQHF

cdr3_length: 14
clone_size: once
j_call: TRBJ2-7
d_call: TRBD2
v_call: TRBV10-3
cdr3_nt: TGTGCCAACGGGGCGGGGGGCTCCTTGGACGAGCAGTACTTC
cdr3_aa: CANGAGGSLDEQYF

cdr3_length: 13
clone_size: few
j_call: TRBJ1-1
d_call: .
v_call: TRBV27
cdr3_nt: TGTGCCAGCAGTTTATATTTGCGAGCTGAAGCTTTCTTT
cdr3_aa: CASSLYLRAEAFF

cdr3_length: 15
clone_size: .
j_call: TRBJ2-7
d_call: .
v_call: TRBV11-2
cdr3_nt: TGTGCCAGCAGATCTATAAAACAGGGCTCCTACGAGCAGTACTTC
cdr3_aa: CASRSIKQGSYEQYF

cdr3_length: 15
clone_size: few
j_call: TRBJ2-5
d_call: TRBD1
v_call: TRBV25-1
cdr3_nt: TGTGCCAGCAGCCTGACAGGGGGCTATCATCAGACCCAGTACTTC
cdr3_aa: CASSLTGGYHQTQYF

cdr3_length: 15
clone_size: .
j_call: TRBJ1-1
d_call: TRBD1
v_call: TRBV7-9
cdr3_nt: TGTGCCAGCAGCTTACTGGGACAGATGAACACTGAAGCTTTCTTT
cdr3_aa: CASSLLGQMNTEAFF

cdr3_length: 16
clone_size: .
j_call: TRBJ2-1
d_call: TRBD2
v_call: TRBV9
cdr3_nt: TGTGCCAGCAGCGTAGGGGCGGGAGCTATGAACAATGAGCAGTTCTTC
cdr3_aa: CASSVGAGAMNNEQFF

cdr3_length: 15
clone_size: .
j_call: TRBJ2-7
d_call: TRBD1
v_call: TRBV7-7
cdr3_nt: TGTGCCAGCAGCTTAGGAACAGGGGGTGTCTACGAGCAGTACTTC
cdr3_aa: CASSLGTGGVYEQYF

cdr3_length: 13
clone_size: once
j_call: TRBJ2-7
d_call: .
v_call: TRBV5-1
cdr3_nt: TGCGCCAGCAGGGGAGCTAGCGACGGCGAGCAGTACTTC
cdr3_aa: CASRGASDGEQYF

cdr3_length: 14
clone_size: .
j_call: TRBJ2-7
d_call: .
v_call: TRBV25-1
cdr3_nt: TGTGCCAGCAGTGCCCAGGACGGGGTGGTCGAGCAGTACTTC
cdr3_aa: CASSAQDGVVEQYF

cdr3_length: 18
clone_size: few
j_call: TRBJ1-1
d_call: .
v_call: TRBV5-6
cdr3_nt: TGTGCCAGCAGTCCTCCCAAAGCGGTATTGGGGTTGCAGAGTGAAGCTTTCTTT
cdr3_aa: CASSPPKAVLGLQSEAFF

cdr3_length: 14
clone_size: .
j_call: TRBJ2-7
d_call: .
v_call: TRBV5-4
cdr3_nt: TGTGCCAGCAGCTCATGGGGCAGGTCCCACGAGCAGTACTTC
cdr3_aa: CASSSWGRSHEQYF

cdr3_length: 13
clone_size: .
j_call: TRBJ2-1
d_call: .
v_call: TRBV6-1
cdr3_nt: TGTGCCAGAGGTGAGGGAGTGGGGAATGAGCAGTTCTTC
cdr3_aa: CARGEGVGNEQFF

cdr3_length: 15
clone_size: .
j_call: TRBJ1-5
d_call: TRBD1
v_call: TRBV6-5
cdr3_nt: TGTGCCAGCGGTGCGGACAGGGGGCCCAATCAGCCCCAGCATTTT
cdr3_aa: CASGADRGPNQPQHF

cdr3_length: 18
clone_size: .
j_call: TRBJ1-1
d_call: TRBD1
v_call: TRBV7-9
cdr3_nt: TGTGCCAGGAGCTCCGGGACAGGGATCCCACTCTACCACACTGAAGCTTTCTTT
cdr3_aa: CARSSGTGIPLYHTEAFF

cdr3_length: 14
clone_size: .
j_call: TRBJ1-1
d_call: .
v_call: TRBV5-6
cdr3_nt: TGTGCCAGCAGCCTGAATGGTGGGGGGACTGAAGCTTTCTTT
cdr3_aa: CASSLNGGGTEAFF